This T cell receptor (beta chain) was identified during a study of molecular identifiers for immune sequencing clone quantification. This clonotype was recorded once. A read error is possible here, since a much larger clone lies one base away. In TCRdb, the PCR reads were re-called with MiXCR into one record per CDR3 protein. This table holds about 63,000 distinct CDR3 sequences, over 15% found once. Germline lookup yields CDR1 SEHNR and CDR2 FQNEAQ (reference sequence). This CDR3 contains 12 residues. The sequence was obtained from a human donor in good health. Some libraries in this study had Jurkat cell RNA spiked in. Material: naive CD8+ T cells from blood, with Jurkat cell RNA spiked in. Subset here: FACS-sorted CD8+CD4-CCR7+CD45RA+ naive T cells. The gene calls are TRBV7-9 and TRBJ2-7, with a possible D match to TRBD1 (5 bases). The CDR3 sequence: CVSTQGVGEQYF. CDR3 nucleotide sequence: TGTGTCAGCACCCAGGGTGTCGGCGAGCAGTACTTC.